The T cell receptor beta chain described here comes from a study of blood T cell repertoires in COVID-19. The overall study: Both acute and convalescent COVID-19 samples were obtained from the United States, Italy and Spain.

This CDR3 has 14 amino acids. The V end lost 6 bases, the J end lost 8 bases, and 17 bases lay between the germline ends. CDR1 and CDR2 from the germline V gene are PRHDT and FYEKMQ (reference sequence). Cohorts were based on clinical histories the participants reported. TCRdb keeps only in-frame clones here, not all; method: immunoSEQ multiplex PCR. The data contain 150,000 to 200,000 clones, less than 90% of them seen just once; the ten biggest clones take up under 4%. This clonotype was sampled from a woman in her thirties who had been exposed to COVID-19. V usage is TRBV13 and J usage is TRBJ2-1; D is possibly TRBD2 (7 bases). The sample consisted of PBMCs or T cells enriched from blood (not recorded which). CDR3 amino acids: CASSLGGPGYEQFF. The CDR3 DNA reads TGTGCCAGCAGTCTGGGGGGGCCGGGCTATGAGCAGTTCTTC.